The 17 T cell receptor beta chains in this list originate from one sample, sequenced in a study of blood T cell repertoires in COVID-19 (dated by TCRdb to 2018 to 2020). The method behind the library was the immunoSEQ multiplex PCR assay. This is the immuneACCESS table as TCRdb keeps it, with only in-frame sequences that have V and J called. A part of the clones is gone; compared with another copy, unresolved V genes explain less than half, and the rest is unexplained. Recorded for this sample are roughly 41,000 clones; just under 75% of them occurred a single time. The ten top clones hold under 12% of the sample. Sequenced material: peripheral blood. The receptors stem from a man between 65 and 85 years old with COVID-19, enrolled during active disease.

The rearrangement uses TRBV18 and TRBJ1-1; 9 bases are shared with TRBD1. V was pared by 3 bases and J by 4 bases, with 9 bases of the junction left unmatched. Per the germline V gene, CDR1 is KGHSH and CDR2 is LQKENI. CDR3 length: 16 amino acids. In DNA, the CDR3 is TGTGCCAGCTCACCTACAGGGGGCGCTTACAGCACTGAAGCTTTCTTT. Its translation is CASSPTGGAYSTEAFF.

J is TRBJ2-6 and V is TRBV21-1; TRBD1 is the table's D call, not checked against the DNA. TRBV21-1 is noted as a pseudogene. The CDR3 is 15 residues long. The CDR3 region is CASSKGTAEANVLTF. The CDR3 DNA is TGTGCCAGCAGCAAAGGGACAGCCGAGGCCAACGTCCTGACTTTC.

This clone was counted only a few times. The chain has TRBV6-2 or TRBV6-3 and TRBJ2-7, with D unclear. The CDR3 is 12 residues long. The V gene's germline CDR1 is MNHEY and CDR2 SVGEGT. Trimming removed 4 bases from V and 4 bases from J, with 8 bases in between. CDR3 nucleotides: TGTGCCAGCAGTTTGTTCTTATACGAGCAGTACTTC. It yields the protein CASSLFLYEQYF.

CDR3 sequence reads: CASSSTEINYGYTF. CDR3 in DNA: TGTGCCAGCAGTTCTACAGAAATCAACTATGGCTACACCTTC. The rearrangement links TRBV28 to TRBJ1-2; D unresolved. CDR3 length: 14 residues. With 4 bases removed from V and 2 bases from J, the gap between germline ends came to 11 bases. Germline lookup yields CDR1 MDHEN and CDR2 SYDVKM.

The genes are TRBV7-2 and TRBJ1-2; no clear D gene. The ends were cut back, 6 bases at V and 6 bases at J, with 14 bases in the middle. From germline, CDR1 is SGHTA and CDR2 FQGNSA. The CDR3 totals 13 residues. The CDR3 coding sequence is TGTGCCAGCAGGGTCGATGCAGCGGATGGCTACACCTTC. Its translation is CASRVDAADGYTF.

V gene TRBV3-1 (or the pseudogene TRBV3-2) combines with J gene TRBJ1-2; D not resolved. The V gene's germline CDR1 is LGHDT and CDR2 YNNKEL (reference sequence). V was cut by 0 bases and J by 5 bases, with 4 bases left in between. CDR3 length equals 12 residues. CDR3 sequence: CASSQDEYGYTF. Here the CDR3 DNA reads TGTGCCAGCAGCCAAGATGAGTATGGCTACACCTTC.

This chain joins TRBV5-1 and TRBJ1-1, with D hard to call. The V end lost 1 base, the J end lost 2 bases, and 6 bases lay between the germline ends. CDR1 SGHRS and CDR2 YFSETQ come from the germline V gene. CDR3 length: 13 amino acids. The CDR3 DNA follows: TGCGCCAGCAGCTTGCTTGGCAACACTGAAGCTTTCTTT. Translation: CASSLLGNTEAFF.

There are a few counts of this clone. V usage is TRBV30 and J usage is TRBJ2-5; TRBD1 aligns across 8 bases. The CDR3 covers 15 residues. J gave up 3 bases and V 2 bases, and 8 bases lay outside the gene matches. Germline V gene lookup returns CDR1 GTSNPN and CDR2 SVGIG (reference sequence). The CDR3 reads CAWSPPQGAEETQYF. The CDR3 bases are TGTGCCTGGAGTCCCCCCCAGGGGGCGGAAGAGACCCAGTACTTC.

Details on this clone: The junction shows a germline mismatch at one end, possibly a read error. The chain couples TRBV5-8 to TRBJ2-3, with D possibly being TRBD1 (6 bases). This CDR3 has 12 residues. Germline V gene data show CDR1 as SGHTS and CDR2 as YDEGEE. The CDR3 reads CASSFDRIRVGF. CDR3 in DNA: TGTGCCAGCAGCTTTGACAGGATCCGAGTAGGTTTT. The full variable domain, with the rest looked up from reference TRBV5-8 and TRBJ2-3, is EAGVTQSPTHLIKTRGQQATLRCSPISGHTSVYWYQQALGLGLQFLLWYDEGEERNRGNFPPRFSGRQFPNYSSELNVNALELEDSALYLCASSFDRIRVGFGPGTRLTVL.

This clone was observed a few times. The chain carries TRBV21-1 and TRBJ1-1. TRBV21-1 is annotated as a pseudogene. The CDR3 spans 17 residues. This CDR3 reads CASSKRSVGGMYAEAFF. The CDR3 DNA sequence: TGTGCCAGCAGCAAAAGGAGTGTCGGGGGAATGTACGCTGAAGCTTTCTTT.

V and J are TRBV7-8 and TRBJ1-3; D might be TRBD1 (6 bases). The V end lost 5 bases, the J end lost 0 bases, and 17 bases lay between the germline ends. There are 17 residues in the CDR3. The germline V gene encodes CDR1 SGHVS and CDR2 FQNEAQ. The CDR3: CASSPEPTGFSGNTIYF. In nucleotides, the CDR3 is TGTGCCAGCAGCCCTGAACCCACAGGGTTCTCTGGAAACACCATATATTTT.

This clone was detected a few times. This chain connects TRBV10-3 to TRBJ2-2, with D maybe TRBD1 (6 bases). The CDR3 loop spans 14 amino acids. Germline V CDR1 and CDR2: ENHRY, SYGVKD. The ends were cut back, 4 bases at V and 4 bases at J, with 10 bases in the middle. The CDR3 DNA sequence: TGTGCCATCAGTGGGAGACAGGCCACCGGGGAGCTGTTTTTT. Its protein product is CAISGRQATGELFF.

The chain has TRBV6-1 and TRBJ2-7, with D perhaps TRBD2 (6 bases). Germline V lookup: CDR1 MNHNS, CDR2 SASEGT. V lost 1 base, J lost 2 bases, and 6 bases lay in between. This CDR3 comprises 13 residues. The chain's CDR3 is CASSEGTTYEQYF. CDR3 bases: TGTGCCAGCAGTGAAGGGACTACCTACGAGCAGTACTTC.

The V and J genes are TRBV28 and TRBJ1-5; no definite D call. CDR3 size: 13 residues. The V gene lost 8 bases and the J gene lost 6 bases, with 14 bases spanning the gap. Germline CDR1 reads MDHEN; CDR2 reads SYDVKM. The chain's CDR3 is CASGSIPGQPQHF. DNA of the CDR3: TGTGCCAGCGGTTCCATCCCGGGTCAGCCCCAGCATTTT.

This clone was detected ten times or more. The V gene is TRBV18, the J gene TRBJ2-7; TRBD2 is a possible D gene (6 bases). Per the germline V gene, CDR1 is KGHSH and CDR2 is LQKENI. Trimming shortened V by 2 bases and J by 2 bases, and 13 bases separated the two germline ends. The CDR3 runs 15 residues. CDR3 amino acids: CASSPGAGSTYEQYF. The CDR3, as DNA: TGTGCCAGCTCACCAGGGGCGGGATCTACCTACGAGCAGTACTTC.

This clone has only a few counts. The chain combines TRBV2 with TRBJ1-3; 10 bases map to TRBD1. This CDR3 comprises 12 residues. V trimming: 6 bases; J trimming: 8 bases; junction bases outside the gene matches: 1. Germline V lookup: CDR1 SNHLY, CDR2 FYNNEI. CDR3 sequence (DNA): TGTGCCAGCAGGGGACAGGGGTACACCATATATTTT. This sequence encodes CASRGQGYTIYF. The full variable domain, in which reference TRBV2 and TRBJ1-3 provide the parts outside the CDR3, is EPEVTQTPSHQVTQMGQEVILRCVPISNHLYFYWYRQILGQKVEFLVSFYNNEISEKSEIFDDQFSVERPDGSNFTLKIRSTKLEDSAMYFCASRGQGYTIYFGEGSWLTVV.

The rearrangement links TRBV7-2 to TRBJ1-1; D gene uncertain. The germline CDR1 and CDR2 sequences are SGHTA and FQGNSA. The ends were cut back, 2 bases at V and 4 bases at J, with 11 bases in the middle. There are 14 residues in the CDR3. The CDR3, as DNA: TGTGCCAGCAGCTTATTTAGCGAGAGCACTGAAGCTTTCTTT. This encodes CASSLFSESTEAFF.